What follows are 21 T cell receptor beta chains derived from one specimen sequenced in a study of blood T cell repertoires in COVID-19. Assay: immunoSEQ multiplex PCR; the TCRdb copy retains only in-frame clones and omits some. Of about 140,000 clones detected, 76% appear once; the ten largest clones hold roughly 4.7%. Material for sequencing was peripheral blood. The receptors stem from a woman older than 75 with active or convalescent COVID-19.

This clone has only a few counts. The genes are TRBV4-2 and TRBJ2-5; perhaps TRBD2 as D (6 bases). Between the trimmed V and J ends, which lost 0 bases and 7 bases, there was a span of 18 bases. This CDR3 is built from 16 residues. Germline loops: CDR1 LGHNA, CDR2 YNFKEQ. The CDR3 DNA follows: TGTGCCAGCAGCCAAGATCGGGGTGGCGGGGTCAGGACCCAGTACTTC. This sequence encodes CASSQDRGGGVRTQYF.

The V gene is TRBV19, the J gene TRBJ2-1; a weak D match, TRBD1 (6 bases). This CDR3 contains 15 residues. V lost 1 base to trimming and J lost 8 bases, with 15 bases between them. Germline-derived CDR1 and CDR2 are LNHDA and SQIVND (reference sequence). The CDR3 DNA follows: TGTGCCAGTAGTATAGCACAGGGCATTTTGTATGAGCAGTTCTTC. Its protein is CASSIAQGILYEQFF.

This chain uses TRBV6-6 with TRBJ1-2; D might be TRBD1 (6 bases). The V gene lost 6 bases and the J gene lost 1 base, with 12 bases spanning the gap. Germline lookup yields CDR1 MNHNY and CDR2 SVGAGI (reference sequence). This CDR3 region has 14 residues. Written as DNA, the CDR3 is TGTGCCAGCAGCGGACAGATCGGTAACTATGGCTACACCTTC. As protein: CASSGQIGNYGYTF.

This chain connects TRBV7-8 to TRBJ1-1; D is undetermined. CDR1 and CDR2 from the germline V gene are SGHVS and FQNEAQ. Trimming stripped 1 base from V and 0 bases from J, with 3 bases between. The CDR3 is 13 residues long. The CDR3 nucleotides read TGTGCCAGCAGCTTAGACATGAACACTGAAGCTTTCTTT. Protein product: CASSLDMNTEAFF. Full variable domain (remainder filled in from reference TRBV7-8 and TRBJ1-1): GAGVSQSPRYKVAKRGQDVALRCDPISGHVSLFWYQQALGQGPEFLTYFQNEAQLDKSGLPSDRFFAERPEGSVSTLKIQRTQQEDSAVYLCASSLDMNTEAFFGQGTRLTVV.

The genes are TRBV6-5 and TRBJ1-2, with D perhaps TRBD1 (5 bases). The CDR3 has 15 residues. Trimming took 6 bases from V and 4 from J, leaving 18 bases between them. Germline V gives CDR1 MNHEY, CDR2 SVGAGI. The CDR3 coding sequence is TGTGCCAGCAGACAGGCGGGGCCGGATGTCTATGGCTACACCTTC. Amino acids: CASRQAGPDVYGYTF.

The V gene is TRBV20-1, the J gene TRBJ1-6; TRBD1 matches 8 bases. Trimming removed 3 bases from V and 7 bases from J; junction bases left unmatched: 11. The CDR3 totals 16 residues. In germline, CDR1 is DFQATT, CDR2 SNEGSKA (reference sequence). The CDR3 region has the DNA TGCAGTGCTAGTCCGGGACAGGCCTCGCGGAATTCACCCCTCCACTTT. Its translation: CSASPGQASRNSPLHF.

In nucleotides, the CDR3 is TGTGCCAGCAGCTTGTGGGGGCGGCATGAAGAGACCCAGTACTTC. As protein: CASSLWGRHEETQYF. This rearrangement joins TRBV5-8 to TRBJ2-5; a weak D match, TRBD1 (6 bases). Germline V gene data show CDR1 as SGHTS and CDR2 as YDEGEE. V shed 1 base and J shed 3 bases, with 13 bases lying between them. The CDR3 is made up of 15 amino acids. Full variable domain (rest looked up from reference TRBV5-8 and TRBJ2-5): EAGVTQSPTHLIKTRGQQATLRCSPISGHTSVYWYQQALGLGLQFLLWYDEGEERNRGNFPPRFSGRQFPNYSSELNVNALELEDSALYLCASSLWGRHEETQYFGPGTRLLVL.

Points on this clone: Other DNA variants within this sample encode the same CDR3. This CDR3 reads CASSINRDYGYTF. The CDR3, as DNA: TGTGCCAGTAGTATTAACAGAGACTATGGCTACACCTTC. The J gene is TRBJ1-2, the V gene TRBV19, with D unclear. Germline CDR1 reads LNHDA; CDR2 reads SQIVND (reference sequence). There are 13 residues in the CDR3. V dropped 3 bases and J dropped 3 bases, with 8 bases sitting between them.

The rearrangement links TRBV14 to TRBJ2-2; D not resolved. Per germline, CDR1 SGHDN and CDR2 FVKESK. This CDR3 spans 12 amino acids. V was pared by 4 bases and J by 9 bases, with 9 bases between. The CDR3 nucleotides read TGTGCCAGCAGCCTCGCGACTTGGGAGCTGTTTTTT. It codes for CASSLATWELFF.

The J gene is TRBJ2-5, the V gene TRBV5-1; 7 bases agree with TRBD2. The J segment lost 7 bases and the V segment lost 2 bases, leaving 29 bases of the junction unmatched. CDR3 size: 21 residues. Germline V gene data show CDR1 as SGHRS and CDR2 as YFSETQ. This chain's CDR3 is CASSFSQRGGILSGTQGTQYF. Written as DNA, the CDR3 is TGCGCCAGCAGCTTCTCTCAGCGGGGAGGGATACTTTCTGGGACTCAGGGGACCCAGTACTTC.

The chain combines TRBV10-3 with TRBJ2-5; TRBD2 aligns across 8 bases. Germline values: CDR1 ENHRY, CDR2 SYGVKD. Trimming cost V 0 bases and J 5 bases; bases outside gene matches: 11. The CDR3 runs 17 residues. The CDR3 DNA follows: TGTGCCATCAGTGAGTCTATCCGGGGGGGACGGTTGGAGACCCAGTACTTC. It specifies CAISESIRGGRLETQYF.

J is TRBJ2-1 and V is TRBV25-1, with 11 bases fitting TRBD2. J was trimmed by 4 bases and V by 1 base; bases with no gene match: 3. CDR3 length: 16 amino acids. Germline V gene sequence: CDR1 MGHDK, CDR2 SYGVNS. CDR3 sequence reads: CASSEFVAGGYNEQFF. The DNA for the CDR3 is TGTGCCAGCAGTGAATTCGTAGCGGGGGGGTACAATGAGCAGTTCTTC.

This clone was counted once. The chain couples TRBV23-1 to TRBJ2-2; D is possibly TRBD1 (5 bases). TRBV23-1 is given ORF status, its function remaining uncertain. V was cut by 0 bases and J by 0 bases, with 11 bases left in between. This CDR3 has 17 residues. This CDR3 is CASSQSQGASNTGELFF. CDR3 DNA: TGCGCCAGCAGTCAATCCCAAGGGGCCTCGAACACCGGGGAGCTGTTTTTT.

The sample holds a few counts of this clone. The chain has TRBV7-8 and TRBJ2-7, with D perhaps matching TRBD2 (7 bases). V gave up 5 bases and J gave up 3 bases, with 17 bases separating them. The CDR3 is 15 amino acids. CDR1 SGHVS and CDR2 FQNEAQ come from the germline V gene. For the CDR3, the DNA is TGTGCCAGCAGCCCGCGGGGGCAGAAAGGCTACGAGCAGTACTTC. Translated, it gives CASSPRGQKGYEQYF.

This rearrangement joins TRBV27 to TRBJ1-2; a weak D match, TRBD1 (6 bases). The CDR3 extends over 13 amino acids. The ends were cut back, 2 bases at V and 6 bases at J, with 10 bases in the middle. Germline CDR1 is MNHEY and CDR2 is SMNVEV (reference sequence). The CDR3 is CASSLRDKDGYTF. CDR3 coding DNA: TGTGCCAGCAGTTTACGGGACAAGGATGGCTACACCTTC.

V usage is TRBV20-1 and J usage is TRBJ2-6, with D unclear. CDR3 length: 17 amino acids. Per germline, CDR1 DFQATT and CDR2 SNEGSKA (reference sequence). The V end lost 3 bases, the J end lost 4 bases, and 19 bases lay between the germline ends. The CDR3 reads CSASAAGRYSGANVLTF. CDR3 nucleotides: TGCAGTGCTAGTGCGGCAGGAAGGTACTCCGGGGCCAACGTCCTGACTTTC.

The chain joins TRBV2 to TRBJ2-5; maybe TRBD1 (6 bases). The CDR3 has 13 amino acids. V lost 7 bases and J 5 bases, leaving 14 bases between the germline ends. Looked up from germline, CDR1 is SNHLY and CDR2 is FYNNEI. The CDR3 reads CASTQGHGETQYF. As DNA, the CDR3 is TGTGCCAGCACCCAGGGACATGGGGAGACCCAGTACTTC.

This clone has ten or more counts. This sequence joins TRBV3-1 (or the pseudogene TRBV3-2) and TRBJ2-7; D is ambiguous. Germline lookup yields CDR1 LGHDT and CDR2 YNNKEL (reference sequence). The CDR3 runs 15 residues. Trimming shortened V by 0 bases and J by 4 bases, and 13 bases separated the two germline ends. For the CDR3, the DNA is TGTGCCAGCAGCCAAGATTTGTCAGGAATTTACGAGCAGTACTTC. Its translation: CASSQDLSGIYEQYF.

The J gene is TRBJ2-5, the V gene TRBV19; the D gene is possibly TRBD1 (6 bases). Germline V lookup: CDR1 LNHDA, CDR2 SQIVND (reference sequence). This CDR3 has 13 amino acids. Trimming stripped 6 bases from V and 2 bases from J, with 10 bases between. In DNA form, the CDR3 reads TGTGCCAGTAGCAGGACAGTTCAAGAGACCCAGTACTTC. Translation: CASSRTVQETQYF. Full variable domain (rest looked up from reference TRBV19 and TRBJ2-5): DGGITQSPKYLFRKEGQNVTLSCEQNLNHDAMYWYRQDPGQGLRLIYYSQIVNDFQKGDIAEGYSVSREKKESFPLTVTSAQKNPTAFYLCASSRTVQETQYFGPGTRLLVL.

The chain uses TRBV5-1 and TRBJ1-2, with TRBD1 as a possible D gene (5 bases). Trimming removed 0 bases from V and 1 base from J, with 16 bases in between. Germline-derived CDR1 and CDR2 are SGHRS and YFSETQ. This CDR3 contains 17 residues. DNA of the CDR3: TGCGCCAGCAGCTTGGCTTTGGGGCTACGGCGTAACTATGGCTACACCTTC. It yields the protein CASSLALGLRRNYGYTF.

The chain combines TRBV27 with TRBJ2-1, with D unclear. Germline lookup yields CDR1 MNHEY and CDR2 SMNVEV (reference sequence). There are 13 residues in the CDR3. Trimming stripped 5 bases from V and 9 bases from J, with 14 bases between. In DNA, the CDR3 is TGTGCCAGCAGTCCCTCGAGAAGCTCTGAGCAGTTCTTC. It codes for CASSPSRSSEQFF.